This T cell receptor (beta chain) was sequenced in a study of T-cell memory formation after mild COVID-19 (dated by TCRdb to 2020 to 2022). Notes on the research overall: TCR sequence clusters from the two donors were largely donor specific. In a couple of donors, T-cell clones that expanded and contracted after mild COVID-19 were followed by sequencing TCRalpha and TCRbeta repertoires longitudinally. Two young, previously healthy adult volunteers made up the cohort, one male and one female. On the study overall, not on this receptor specifically: Clones that contracted from day 15 to 85 showed balanced CD4/CD8 phenotypes, whereas a second wave of clones that expanded from day 15 to 37 leaned towards CD4+. Contracting CD4+ clones appeared mostly in the CM and EM memory subsets, whereas CD8+ clones were enriched in EMRA. Some responding clones were found in pre-infection memory, which suggests that pre-existing cross-reactive memory T cells took part in the SARS-CoV-2 response. SARS-CoV-2 specificity of the second-wave clones peaking on day 37 was not confirmed. Only a couple of mild cases were covered by the study, and larger cohorts that include severe cases with pre-infection samples were considered necessary.

For this clonotype: Its antigen specificity is not known. No base-level quality is on record; no much larger clone is a single base apart.

Including the terminal cysteine and phenylalanine, the CDR3 comprises 14 residues. Kept here is only the CDR3 DNA, which spans 42 bases and is read in frame from base 1. V is pruned by 3 bases and J by 4 bases, leaving 4 bases of the junction without a gene match. TCRdb lists the instrument as Illumina NovaSeq 6000. TCRalpha and TCRbeta cDNA libraries were built by 5'RACE with constant-segment primers, adding sample barcodes and unique molecular identifiers. RNA was extracted from every sample with Trizol reagent. Library amplification was performed in two PCR steps, and a second sample barcode and Illumina TruSeq adapters were introduced in the second step. Libraries were sequenced on an Illumina NovaSeq with 2 x 150 bp paired-end reads. In the authors' own workflow: With migec v1.2.7, reads were demultiplexed and then collapsed into UMI-guided consensus sequences. Using mixcr v2.1.11, UMI consensuses were aligned to TRA and TRB V and J templates and then assembled into clonotypes. Expanded or contracted clonotypes were those called significant by both edgeR and NoisET, with noise models trained on biological replicates. For edgeR calls, the thresholds were a false discovery rate-adjusted p below 0.01 and a log2 fold-change of 1. PCA with hierarchical clustering of max-normalized trajectories of the 1000 most abundant clonotypes was used as exploratory dynamics analysis. Separately sequenced CD4+ and CD8+ repertoires were used to assign the CD4 or CD8 phenotype of responding clones. Through fastp at Q25 and MiXCR, TCRdb rebuilt clones from the public reads, retaining in-frame beta chains. For every CDR3 protein sequence, its rows merge into one entry that carries the most common genes and DNA. Here the V and J calls rest on TCRdb's processing, not on the authors' analysis. Counted in this sample were about 620,000 distinct CDR3 sequences; about a sixth of them appeared once. Approximately 12% of the sample is held by the ten biggest clonotypes.

Ficoll-Paque density gradient centrifugation was used to isolate PBMCs. The sequenced material came from PBMCs or a T cell subset sorted from them (not recorded which). The chain is encoded by TRBV12-3 or TRBV12-4 joined to TRBJ2-5, with TRBD1 matching 8 junction bases. The sequence was collected from an adult woman who had mild COVID-19 (a few samples of this study predate the infection). The sample titles of this study are shuffled in the database, so cell type and time point are left out; the donor was told from shared clones. The CDR3 protein: CASSFRDRGETQYF. The base sequence is TGTGCCAGCAGTTTTAGAGACAGGGGAGAGACCCAGTACTTC.